Below are 13 T cell receptor beta chains sequenced from a single sample in a study of shared clonotypes between healthy human individuals. The method was immunoSEQ multiplex PCR; TCRdb's version includes in-frame clones alone and lacks a portion of them. The table records about 2.4 million clones, 80% to 95% of them present only once. The sample was naive CD4+ T cells from PBMCs. As to subset: CD45RA+ positively selected. These receptors came from a young man in good health. Some clones in this sample may be carry-over from other donors' samples.

The gene calls are TRBV5-4 and TRBJ2-5; 8 positions match TRBD1. With V trimmed by 4 bases and J by 3 bases, 8 bases remained unmatched. Germline lookup yields CDR1 SGHNT and CDR2 YYREEE (reference sequence). This CDR3 is 15 amino acids long. CDR3 bases: TGTGCCAGCAGCGGGGTGACAGGGGAGAAAGAGACCCAGTACTTC. Its translation is CASSGVTGEKETQYF.

The chain recombines TRBV2 with TRBJ1-6; D unresolved. This CDR3 region has 15 residues. The ends were cut back, 9 bases at V and 0 bases at J, with 12 bases in the middle. CDR1 and CDR2 (germline): SNHLY, FYNNEI. CDR3 coding DNA: TGTGCCAGTCGCCCTGGAAGCTCCTATAATTCACCCCTCCACTTT. Translating gives CASRPGSSYNSPLHF.

The genes are TRBV5-1 and TRBJ2-5, with D uncertain. The CDR3 has 14 amino acids. The V and J ends lost 7 bases and 3 bases respectively, with 16 bases between them. In germline, CDR1 is SGHRS, CDR2 YFSETQ. CDR3: CASRVGGQKETQYF. The DNA for the CDR3 is TGCGCCAGCCGGGTTGGCGGTCAAAAAGAGACCCAGTACTTC.

The rearrangement joins TRBV7-7 to TRBJ2-2; the D gene is possibly TRBD2 (5 bases). This CDR3 has 14 amino acids. V was trimmed by 4 bases and J by 2 bases, leaving 8 bases between them. Germline CDR1 SSHAT, CDR2 FNYEAQ (reference sequence). The CDR3 reads CASSSTINTGELFF. The CDR3 nucleotides are TGTGCCAGCAGCTCGACTATTAACACCGGGGAGCTGTTTTTT.

This rearrangement joins TRBV28 to TRBJ2-7; D uncertain. The germline V and J ends were trimmed by 2 bases and 0 bases, with 14 bases remaining between them. This CDR3 spans 16 amino acids. Per the germline V gene, CDR1 is MDHEN and CDR2 is SYDVKM. CDR3 DNA sequence: TGTGCCAGCAGTTTAGTCCCCAGCGCGAGCTCCTACGAGCAGTACTTC. Protein: CASSLVPSASSYEQYF.

This clone was detected once. This chain joins TRBV5-1 and TRBJ2-5; no definite D call. CDR1 is SGHRS and CDR2 is YFSETQ in the germline V gene. This CDR3 spans 14 amino acids. The germline V and J ends were trimmed by 5 bases and 3 bases, with 14 bases remaining between them. As DNA, the CDR3 is TGCGCCAGCAGGAGTGGTGCGGCAGAAGAGACCCAGTACTTC. The encoded protein is CASRSGAAEETQYF. Full variable domain (outside the CDR3, taken from reference TRBV5-1 and TRBJ2-5): KAGVTQTPRYLIKTRGQQVTLSCSPISGHRSVSWYQQTPGQGLQFLFEYFSETQRNKGNFPGRFSGRQFSNSRSEMNVSTLELGDSALYLCASRSGAAEETQYFGPGTRLLVL.

This clone is a singleton in its sample. The chain joins TRBV27 to TRBJ1-4, with 7 bases that match TRBD1. The V and J ends lost 9 bases and 5 bases, in that order; junction bases with no gene match: 18. This CDR3 region has 17 residues. From germline, CDR1 is MNHEY and CDR2 SMNVEV (reference sequence). CDR3 coding DNA: TGTGCCAGTGAAAACCCCGCCCCGGGACAGAAAAATGAAAAACTGTTTTTT. As protein: CASENPAPGQKNEKLFF.

This clone showed up just once. The chain links TRBV5-1 to TRBJ2-7; 9 bases agree with TRBD1. Germline V lookup: CDR1 SGHRS, CDR2 YFSETQ. V was clipped by 3 bases and J by 8 bases; unmatched bases: 12. This CDR3 contains 15 residues. CDR3 DNA sequence: TGCGCCAGCAGCTCGGTCCGGGACAGGGTAAAACAGCAGTACTTC. Amino acid sequence: CASSSVRDRVKQQYF.

The V gene is TRBV19, the J gene TRBJ1-5; D gene unclear. The CDR3 spans 13 residues. Between the trimmed V and J ends, which lost 4 bases and 3 bases, there was a span of 7 bases. Germline values: CDR1 LNHDA, CDR2 SQIVND (reference sequence). The CDR3 DNA is TGTGCCAGTAGTAGCCAGTACAATCAGCCCCAGCATTTT. It specifies CASSSQYNQPQHF.

This clone showed up just once. The chain uses TRBV9 and TRBJ2-1; D is undetermined. Germline V lookup: CDR1 SGDLS, CDR2 YYNGEE. This CDR3 comprises 15 residues. V dropped 5 bases and J dropped 2 bases, with 14 bases sitting between them. In nucleotides, the CDR3 is TGTGCCAGCAGAGTGGCGGAGAGGCCCTACAATGAGCAGTTCTTC. Its translation: CASRVAERPYNEQFF.

This clone was seen only once. The J gene is TRBJ2-7, the V gene TRBV19; D remains unclear. V was trimmed by 3 bases and J by 1 base, leaving 7 bases between them. The length of the CDR3 is 13 residues. CDR1 LNHDA and CDR2 SQIVND come from the germline V gene (reference sequence). In DNA, the CDR3 is TGTGCCAGTAGTATTTCAAGGTCCTACGAGCAGTACTTC. This translates into CASSISRSYEQYF.

The J gene is TRBJ2-5, the V gene TRBV6-5; D unclear. The closer fit of TRBJ2-7 to the DNA end suggests the J call may be wrong. CDR3 size: 14 residues. Per germline, CDR1 MNHEY and CDR2 SVGAGI. The CDR3 coding sequence is TGTGCCAGCAGCCCCGGCCCTTTCTCCTACGAGCAGTACTTC. This translates into CASSPGPFSYEQYF.

Details on this clone: Within the sample, other DNA sequences also encode this same CDR3. The chain employs TRBV18 and TRBJ2-5; 9 nucleotides line up with TRBD1. The CDR3 runs to 14 residues. The J segment lost 5 bases and the V segment lost 6 bases, leaving 7 bases of the junction unmatched. Germline V lookup: CDR1 KGHSH, CDR2 LQKENI. The CDR3 nucleotides are TGTGCCAGCTCGCGCGGACAGGGGATCGAGACCCAGTACTTC. Its protein product is CASSRGQGIETQYF.